This TCR beta chain derives from a study of blood T cell repertoires in COVID-19. Germline CDR1 reads SGHRS; CDR2 reads YFSETQ. V was clipped by 4 bases and J by 4 bases, with 23 bases between them. The CDR3 extends over 17 amino acids. This table comes from immunoSEQ multiplex PCR, and its TCRdb copy is limited to in-frame clones, with some not included. Of about 89,000 clones listed, approximately 89% are singletons. The chain uses TRBV5-1 and TRBJ2-5; TRBD1 might be the D (6 bases). The TCR comes from a man between 60 and 70 years old with acute or convalescent COVID-19. Sequences were obtained from peripheral blood. CDR3 amino acids: CASSTRGDGGEVETQYF. The CDR3 DNA reads as TGCGCCAGCAGCACCCGAGGGGATGGGGGCGAAGTAGAGACCCAGTACTTC.